The 9 T cell receptor beta chains presented below share a single source sample, sequenced in a study of T cell responses to AZD1222 COVID-19 vaccine. Using immunoSEQ multiplex PCR, the repertoire was profiled, and TCRdb retains in-frame clones only, with some absent. Of 140,000 or so clones in the sample, around nine tenths are singletons; the top ten hold about 3%. Sequencing used peripheral blood, obtained 28 days after the second AZD1222 dose. The receptors derive from an adult who received the AZD1222 COVID-19 vaccine.

V and J are TRBV24-1 and TRBJ2-2; perhaps D is TRBD1 or TRBD2 (6 bases each). Germline-derived CDR1 and CDR2 are KGHDR and SFDVKD. V was pared by 4 bases and J by 6 bases, with 14 bases between. This CDR3 has 15 amino acids. CDR3 loop: CATSENGGLPGELFF. DNA for the CDR3: TGTGCCACCAGTGAGAACGGGGGCCTCCCCGGGGAGCTGTTTTTT.

The rearrangement links TRBV23-1 to TRBJ2-3; D is possibly TRBD2 (5 bases). TRBV23-1 is known as an ORF, though its function is uncertain. V gave up 8 bases and J gave up 0 bases, with 18 bases separating them. The CDR3 extends over 16 amino acids. The CDR3 sequence: CASGLGKETSTDTQYF. CDR3 nucleotides: TGCGCCAGCGGACTGGGAAAGGAAACTAGCACAGATACGCAGTATTTT.

The chain employs TRBV16 and TRBJ1-1; TRBD1 might be the D (5 bases). Germline V gives CDR1 KGHSY, CDR2 FQNENV. Trimming pared 0 bases from V and 11 bases from J, leaving 13 bases between. The CDR3 totals 13 residues. The CDR3 sequence is CASSQSSQGEAFF. Here the CDR3 DNA reads TGTGCCAGCAGCCAATCGTCTCAGGGTGAGGCTTTCTTT.

The sample holds one count of this clone. The rearrangement uses TRBV6-5 and TRBJ2-1; 8 nucleotides align to TRBD2. V lost 7 bases, J lost 7 bases, and 12 bases stayed unmatched. The CDR3 sequence is 15 residues long. Germline lookup yields CDR1 MNHEY and CDR2 SVGAGI. DNA of the CDR3: TGTGCCAGCATAAGGAGGAGCGGGAGATGGAATGAGCAGTTCTTC. Amino acids: CASIRRSGRWNEQFF.

This chain uses TRBV6-5 with TRBJ1-1; D is unresolved. V was shortened by 3 bases and J by 1 base, with 6 bases between the two germline ends. Germline lookup yields CDR1 MNHEY and CDR2 SVGAGI. CDR3 size: 13 residues. Here the CDR3 DNA reads TGTGCCAGCAGTTATCGGGCGAACACTGAAGCTTTCTTT. Residues: CASSYRANTEAFF.

The chain recombines TRBV14 with TRBJ1-1; D unresolved. The CDR3 loop spans 14 amino acids. CDR1 is SGHDN and CDR2 is FVKESK in the germline V gene. Trimming removed 4 bases from V and 3 bases from J, with 12 bases in between. The CDR3 protein is CASSLIDRYTEAFF. DNA for the CDR3: TGTGCCAGCAGCCTTATCGACCGATACACTGAAGCTTTCTTT.

This sequence joins TRBV9 and TRBJ2-7, with a tentative D call TRBD1 (5 bases). V was clipped by 9 bases and J by 5 bases, with 15 bases between them. Looked up from germline, CDR1 is SGDLS and CDR2 is YYNGEE. The CDR3 loop spans 12 amino acids. Here the CDR3 DNA reads TGTGCCAAGACAGAAGAAGAGGACGAGCAGTACTTC. This sequence encodes CAKTEEEDEQYF.

The chain uses TRBV28 and TRBJ2-1; D is perhaps TRBD2 (5 bases). V lost 4 bases to trimming and J lost 6 bases, with 13 bases between them. Germline lookup yields CDR1 MDHEN and CDR2 SYDVKM. This CDR3 comprises 14 residues. The DNA for the CDR3 is TGTGCCAGCAGTTCTCCTCTTGGAGGCAATGAGCAGTTCTTC. Translated, it gives CASSSPLGGNEQFF.

Worth noting for this clone: The germline gene is not matched at one end of the junction; a read error may be the cause. The chain combines TRBV10-3 with TRBJ2-1; perhaps TRBD1 as D (5 bases). In germline, CDR1 is ENHRY, CDR2 SYGVKD. This CDR3 has 13 amino acids. CDR3 protein: CAIREPLRDEQFF. The CDR3 nucleotides read TGTGCCATCCGTGAGCCCCTCAGGGATGAGCAGTTCTTC.